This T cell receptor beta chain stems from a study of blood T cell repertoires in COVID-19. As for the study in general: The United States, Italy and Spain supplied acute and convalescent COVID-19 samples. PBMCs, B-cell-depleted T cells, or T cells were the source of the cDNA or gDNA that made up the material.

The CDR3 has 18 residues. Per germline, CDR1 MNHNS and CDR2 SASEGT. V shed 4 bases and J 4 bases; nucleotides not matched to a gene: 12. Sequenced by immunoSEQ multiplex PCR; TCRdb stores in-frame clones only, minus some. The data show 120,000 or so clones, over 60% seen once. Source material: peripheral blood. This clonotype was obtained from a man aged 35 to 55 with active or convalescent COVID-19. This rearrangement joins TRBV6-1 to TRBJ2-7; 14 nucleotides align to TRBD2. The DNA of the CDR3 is TGTGCCAGCAGTGTTGCCCCGGGACTAGCGGGAGTGGCTTACGAGCAGTACTTC. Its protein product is CASSVAPGLAGVAYEQYF.